This TCR beta chain was sequenced for a study of naive and memory T cell subsets. Study-level findings and limits: Over 85% of naive TCR sequences appeared only once, unlike memory subsets. Especially in CD8 cells, naive repertoires contained a few larger clonotypes, possibly CD45RA-re-expressing memory cells.

A few counts support this clonotype. Its antigen is not identified. An equimolar mix of two oligonucleotides served as the beta constant-region primer for TRBC1 and TRBC2. The cDNA 3' end received a ligated single-stranded oligonucleotide carrying the SP2 primer and a 12-nucleotide UMI. MiXCR was run by TCRdb on the UMI-ligation and nested PCR reads, yielding one entry per CDR3 protein. The sample holds roughly 140,000 distinct CDR3 sequences, 17% seen once. The CDR3 consists of 18 residues. The ends lost 4 bases at V and 4 bases at J; junction bases unmatched: 10. The germline gives CDR1 KGHDR, CDR2 SFDVKD.

The sequenced material came from naive CD4+ T cells from blood. V gene TRBV24-1 combines with J gene TRBJ2-2, with 11 bases identical to TRBD2. The sequence was collected from a human donor in good health. The CDR3: CATSERSGTSGPTGELFF. The CDR3 bases are TGTGCCACCAGTGAACGTTCCGGGACTAGCGGTCCCACCGGGGAGCTGTTTTTT.